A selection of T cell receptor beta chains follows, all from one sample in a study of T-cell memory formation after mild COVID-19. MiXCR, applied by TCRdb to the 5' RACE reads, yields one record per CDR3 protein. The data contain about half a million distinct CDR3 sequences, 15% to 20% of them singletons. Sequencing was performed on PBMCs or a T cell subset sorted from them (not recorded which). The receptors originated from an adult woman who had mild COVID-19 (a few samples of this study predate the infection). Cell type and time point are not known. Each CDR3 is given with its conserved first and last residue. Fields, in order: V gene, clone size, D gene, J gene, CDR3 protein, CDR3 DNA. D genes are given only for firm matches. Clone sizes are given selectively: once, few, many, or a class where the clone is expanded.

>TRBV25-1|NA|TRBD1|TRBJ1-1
CASSEPRTGNTEAFF
TGTGCCAGCAGTGAACCTCGGACAGGGAACACTGAAGCTTTCTTT
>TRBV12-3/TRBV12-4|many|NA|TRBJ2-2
CASSLGGSGELFF
TGTGCCAGCAGTTTAGGGGGATCCGGGGAGCTGTTTTTT
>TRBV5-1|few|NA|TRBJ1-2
CASSLEAGNLGYTF
TGCGCCAGCAGCTTGGAGGCAGGCAACCTGGGCTACACCTTC
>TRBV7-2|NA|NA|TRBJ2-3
CASSLAGGYTDTQYF
TGTGCCAGCAGCTTAGCGGGAGGTTACACAGATACGCAGTATTTT
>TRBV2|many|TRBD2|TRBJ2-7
CASSDLITSGSWYEQYF
TGTGCCAGCAGTGACCTCATAACTAGCGGGAGTTGGTACGAGCAGTACTTC
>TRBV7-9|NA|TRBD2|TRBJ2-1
CASSLRAGGPSNDEQFF
TGTGCCAGCAGCTTAAGAGCGGGAGGGCCCAGTAACGATGAGCAGTTCTTC
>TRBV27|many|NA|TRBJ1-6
CASSFGNSPLHF
TGTGCCAGCAGTTTCGGGAATTCACCCCTCCACTTT
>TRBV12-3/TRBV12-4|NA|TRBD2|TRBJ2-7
CASRAGTSFYEQYF
TGTGCCAGCAGGGCCGGGACTAGCTTCTACGAGCAGTACTTC
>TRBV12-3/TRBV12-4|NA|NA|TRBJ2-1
CASSFSGRLTDEQFF
TGTGCCAGCAGTTTTTCGGGACGCCTTACGGATGAGCAGTTCTTC
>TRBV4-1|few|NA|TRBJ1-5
CASSQESSNQPQHF
TGCGCCAGCAGCCAAGAGTCGAGTAATCAGCCCCAGCATTTT
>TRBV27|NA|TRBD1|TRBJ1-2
CASSLDGQGNYGYTF
TGTGCCAGCAGTTTAGATGGACAGGGGAACTATGGCTACACCTTC
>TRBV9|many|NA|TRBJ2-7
CASSPRPGTGGYEQYF
TGTGCCAGCAGCCCTCGTCCCGGGACGGGCGGCTACGAGCAGTACTTC
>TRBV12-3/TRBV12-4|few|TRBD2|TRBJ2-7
CASRPAGLPHEQYF
TGTGCCAGCAGGCCCGCGGGACTACCTCACGAGCAGTACTTC
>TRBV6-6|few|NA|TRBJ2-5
CASGAVSREETQYF
TGTGCCAGCGGCGCTGTCTCAAGGGAAGAGACCCAGTACTTC
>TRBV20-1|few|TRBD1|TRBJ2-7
CSARGHGGQVRNYEQYF
TGCAGTGCTAGAGGTCATGGGGGACAGGTACGGAACTACGAGCAGTACTTC
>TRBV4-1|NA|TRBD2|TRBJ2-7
CASSQSAGGPLEQYF
TGCGCCAGCAGCCAGTCAGCGGGGGGGCCGTTGGAGCAGTACTTC
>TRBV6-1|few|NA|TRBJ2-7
CASSEGEAYEQYF
TGTGCCAGCAGTGAAGGGGAAGCCTACGAGCAGTACTTC
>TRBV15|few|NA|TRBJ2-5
CATSREDRGGPVRETQYF
TGTGCCACCAGCAGAGAGGATAGGGGGGGCCCGGTACGGGAGACCCAGTACTTC
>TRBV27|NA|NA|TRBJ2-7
CASSSGRRSCYEQYF
TGTGCCAGCAGTTCTGGACGAAGGAGCTGCTACGAGCAGTACTTC
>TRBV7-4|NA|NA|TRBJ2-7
CASTLQGTYEQYF
TGTGCCAGCACCCTCCAGGGGACCTACGAGCAGTACTTC
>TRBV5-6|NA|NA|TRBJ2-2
CASEVLGTGELFF
TGTGCCAGCGAAGTTCTGGGGACCGGGGAGCTGTTTTTT
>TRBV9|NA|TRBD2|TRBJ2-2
CASSPGTSGGANTGELFF
TGTGCCAGCAGCCCCGGGACTAGCGGGGGGGCGAACACCGGGGAGCTGTTTTTT
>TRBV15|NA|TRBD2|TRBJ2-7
CATSRDLAGNYEQYF
TGTGCCACCAGCAGAGATCTAGCGGGAAACTACGAGCAGTACTTC
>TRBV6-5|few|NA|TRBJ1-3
CASSPYRDAGNTIYF
TGTGCCAGCAGTCCATACAGGGACGCCGGAAACACCATATATTTT
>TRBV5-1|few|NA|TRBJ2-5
CASSHDGTGEETQYF
TGCGCCAGCAGCCACGACGGGACGGGGGAAGAGACCCAGTACTTC
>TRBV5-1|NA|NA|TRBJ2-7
CASSLTGTAAYEQYF
TGCGCCAGCAGCCTGACTGGGACGGCAGCCTACGAGCAGTACTTC
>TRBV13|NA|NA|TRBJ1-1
CASSPHTEAFF
TGTGCCAGCAGCCCGCACACTGAAGCTTTCTTT
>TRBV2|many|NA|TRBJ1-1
CASSTGGNTEAFF
TGTGCCAGCAGTACAGGTGGGAACACTGAAGCTTTCTTT
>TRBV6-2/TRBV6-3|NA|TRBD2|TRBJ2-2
CASSRLQREGLTGELFF
TGTGCCAGCAGTAGGTTACAGCGGGAGGGCCTGACCGGGGAGCTGTTTTTT
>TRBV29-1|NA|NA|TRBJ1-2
CSVAGTREGYTF
TGCAGCGTCGCGGGGACCCGGGAGGGCTACACCTTC
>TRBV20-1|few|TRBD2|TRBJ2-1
CSARAGGPSYNEQFF
TGCAGTGCTAGAGCGGGAGGGCCATCCTACAATGAGCAGTTCTTC
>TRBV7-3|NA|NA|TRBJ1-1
CASSLNGMNTEAFF
TGTGCCAGCAGCTTAAACGGGATGAACACTGAAGCTTTCTTT
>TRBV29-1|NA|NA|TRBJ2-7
CSVEGPSYEQYF
TGCAGCGTTGAGGGTCCATCCTACGAGCAGTACTTC
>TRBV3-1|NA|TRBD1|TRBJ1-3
CASASGTGFSGNTIYF
TGTGCCAGCGCATCCGGGACAGGATTCTCTGGAAACACCATATATTTT
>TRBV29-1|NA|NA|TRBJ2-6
CSARTGANVLTF
TGCAGCGCCCGGACTGGGGCCAACGTCCTGACTTTC
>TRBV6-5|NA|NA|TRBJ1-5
CASSYSRANQPQHF
TGTGCCAGCAGTTACTCCAGGGCCAATCAGCCCCAGCATTTT
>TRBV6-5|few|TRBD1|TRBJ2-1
CASSYVTGDEQFF
TGTGCCAGCAGTTACGTTACAGGGGATGAGCAGTTCTTC
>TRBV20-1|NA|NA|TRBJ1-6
CSARDFQGGTPLHF
TGCAGTGCTAGAGATTTCCAAGGAGGAACACCCCTCCACTTT
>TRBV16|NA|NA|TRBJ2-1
CASTSGKRDNEQFF
TGTGCCAGCACCTCGGGGAAGCGAGACAATGAGCAGTTCTTC
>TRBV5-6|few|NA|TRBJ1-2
CASSLGGSDRIYGYTF
TGTGCCAGCAGCTTGGGAGGGTCGGATCGAATCTATGGCTACACCTTC
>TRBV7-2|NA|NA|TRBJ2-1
CASSLKAGYNEQFF
TGTGCCAGCAGCTTAAAGGCGGGATACAATGAGCAGTTCTTC
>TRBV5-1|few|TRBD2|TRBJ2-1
CASRQTGTSGRGTYNEQFF
TGCGCCAGCAGACAAACCGGGACTAGCGGGAGAGGAACCTACAATGAGCAGTTCTTC
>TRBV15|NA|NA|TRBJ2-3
CATSQEGTDTQYF
TGTGCCACCAGCCAGGAGGGCACAGATACGCAGTATTTT
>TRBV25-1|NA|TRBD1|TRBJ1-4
CASSDLQDRPATNEKLFF
TGTGCCAGCAGTGACCTACAGGACAGGCCTGCAACTAATGAAAAACTGTTTTTT
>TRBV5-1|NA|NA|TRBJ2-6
CASSSNSGANVLTF
TGCGCCAGCAGCTCAAACTCTGGGGCCAACGTCCTGACTTTC
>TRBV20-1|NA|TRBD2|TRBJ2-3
CSAYSGRGTDTQYF
TGCAGTGCTTATAGCGGGAGGGGCACAGATACGCAGTATTTT
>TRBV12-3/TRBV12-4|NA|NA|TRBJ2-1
CASSLLARNEQFF
TGTGCCAGCAGCCTACTAGCTCGCAATGAGCAGTTCTTC
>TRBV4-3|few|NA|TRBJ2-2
CASSPHSTSDTGELFF
TGCGCCAGCAGCCCGCACAGTACATCGGACACCGGGGAGCTGTTTTTT